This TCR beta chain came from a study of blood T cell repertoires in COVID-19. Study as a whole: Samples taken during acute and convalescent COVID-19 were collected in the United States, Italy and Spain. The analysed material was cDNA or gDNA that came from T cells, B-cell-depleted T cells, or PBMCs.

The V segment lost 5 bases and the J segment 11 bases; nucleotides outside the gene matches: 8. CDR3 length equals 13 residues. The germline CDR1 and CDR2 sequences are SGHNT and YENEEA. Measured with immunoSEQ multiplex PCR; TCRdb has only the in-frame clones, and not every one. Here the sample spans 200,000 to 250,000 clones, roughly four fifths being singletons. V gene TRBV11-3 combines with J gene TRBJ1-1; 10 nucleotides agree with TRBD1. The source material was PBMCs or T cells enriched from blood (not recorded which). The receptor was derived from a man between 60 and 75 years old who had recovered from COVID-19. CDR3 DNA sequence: TGTGCCAGCAGCCTAGGGACAGGGGTCTCTGCTTTCTTT. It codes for CASSLGTGVSAFF.